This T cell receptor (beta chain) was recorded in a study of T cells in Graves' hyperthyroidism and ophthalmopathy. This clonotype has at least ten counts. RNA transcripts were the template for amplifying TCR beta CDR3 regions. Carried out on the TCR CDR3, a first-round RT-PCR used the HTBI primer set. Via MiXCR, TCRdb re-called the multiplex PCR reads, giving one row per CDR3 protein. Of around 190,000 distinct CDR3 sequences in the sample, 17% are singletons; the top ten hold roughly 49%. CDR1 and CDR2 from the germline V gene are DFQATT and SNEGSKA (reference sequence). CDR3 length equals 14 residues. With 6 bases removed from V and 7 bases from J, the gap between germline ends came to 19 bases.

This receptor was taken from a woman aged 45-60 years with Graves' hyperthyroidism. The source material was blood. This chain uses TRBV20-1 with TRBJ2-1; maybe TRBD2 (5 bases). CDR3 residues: CSAGLGPRGNEQFF. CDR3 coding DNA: TGCAGTGCCGGCCTCGGGCCGCGAGGGAATGAGCAGTTCTTC.